This is a list of T cell receptor beta chains from one sample in a study of blood T cell repertoires in COVID-19. The data were produced by immunoSEQ multiplex PCR, yet TCRdb's version contains in-frame clones alone and is incomplete. The sample has roughly 67,000 clones; roughly 90% are singletons. Sequenced material: peripheral blood. The receptors here all came from a woman aged 60-70 years with acute or convalescent COVID-19. Both conserved end residues are part of each CDR3. The D gene is left open where the match is weak. Part of the rows lack a size; the others show once, few, many or a class for expanded clones.

>TRBV3-1/TRBV3-2|-|-|TRBJ2-3
CASSQDKGVDTQYF
TGTGCCAGCAGCCAAGATAAGGGGGTAGATACGCAGTATTTT
>TRBV19|-|-|TRBJ1-2
CASTSSAGAGYTF
TGTGCCAGTACCTCGAGCGCGGGGGCCGGCTACACCTTC
>TRBV19|TRBD2|-|TRBJ2-1
CASSIHSGTSGRVEQFF
TGTGCCAGTAGTATACACTCTGGGACTAGCGGGAGGGTTGAGCAGTTCTTC
>TRBV7-9|-|-|TRBJ1-5
CASSLFSQPQHF
TGTGCCAGCAGCTTATTTAGTCAGCCCCAGCATTTT
>TRBV7-2|-|-|TRBJ2-5
CASSLVFRFNRQETQYF
TGTGCCAGCAGCTTAGTGTTTCGCTTCAACAGGCAAGAGACCCAGTACTTC
>TRBV3-1/TRBV3-2|-|-|TRBJ1-6
CASSQDLSSNSPLHF
TGTGCCAGCAGCCAAGATCTCTCTAGTAATTCACCCCTCCACTTT
>TRBV15|-|few|TRBJ2-4
CATSKDGLPGDIQYF
TGTGCCACCAGCAAAGACGGCTTGCCCGGGGACATTCAGTACTTC
>TRBV5-1|TRBD2|-|TRBJ2-2
CASSAGLAGGSTGELFF
TGCGCCAGCAGCGCCGGACTAGCGGGAGGTAGCACCGGGGAGCTGTTTTTT
>TRBV3-1/TRBV3-2|TRBD1|-|TRBJ1-1
CASSQGQGLDTEAFF
TGTGCCAGCAGCCAGGGACAGGGGTTGGACACTGAAGCTTTCTTT
>TRBV28|TRBD1|-|TRBJ1-1
CASSGPGTGLGTEAFF
TGTGCCAGCAGTGGTCCCGGGACAGGGTTGGGAACTGAAGCTTTCTTT
>TRBV5-4|TRBD1|-|TRBJ2-5
CASSLQGPYQETQYF
TGTGCCAGCAGCCTACAGGGGCCGTACCAAGAGACCCAGTACTTC
>TRBV9|TRBD2|-|TRBJ2-3
CASSVSGAGFADTQYF
TGTGCCAGCAGCGTATCCGGAGCGGGGTTCGCAGATACGCAGTATTTT
>TRBV19|-|-|TRBJ1-5
CASSIGLRDNQPQHF
TGTGCCAGTAGTATAGGTCTGAGGGACAATCAGCCCCAGCATTTT
>TRBV5-1|TRBD1|once|TRBJ1-1
CASSSGQGNTEAFF
TGCGCCAGCAGCTCAGGACAGGGAAACACTGAAGCTTTCTTT
>TRBV7-9|TRBD2|-|TRBJ2-1
CASSAAPNSGSRNEQFF
TGTGCCAGCAGCGCGGCCCCCAATAGCGGGAGTCGCAATGAGCAGTTCTTC
>TRBV4-2|-|-|TRBJ1-5
CASSQDRGSNQPQHF
TGTGCCAGCAGCCAAGATCGGGGTTCCAATCAGCCCCAGCATTTT
>TRBV28|-|once|TRBJ2-1
CASRLLDRQVESYNEQFF
TGTGCCAGCAGACTACTTGATAGACAGGTGGAATCCTACAATGAGCAGTTCTTC
>TRBV6-5|-|-|TRBJ2-3
CASRGLAGTDTQYF
TGTGCCAGCCGGGGGCTAGCGGGCACAGATACGCAGTATTTT
>TRBV27|TRBD1|few|TRBJ1-5
CASGCPGTAVNQPQHF
TGTGCCAGCGGTTGTCCCGGGACAGCAGTCAATCAGCCCCAGCATTTT
>TRBV6-5|-|once|TRBJ1-1
CASSYSRGGNTEAFF
TGTGCCAGCAGTTACTCGAGAGGAGGGAACACTGAAGCTTTCTTT
>TRBV6-5|TRBD1|-|TRBJ2-3
CASRQGLGTDTQYF
TGTGCCAGCAGACAGGGGTTGGGCACAGATACGCAGTATTTT
>TRBV2|-|once|TRBJ1-2
CASRGGANYGYTF
TGTGCCAGCCGGGGGGGGGCGAACTATGGCTACACCTTC
>TRBV11-1|-|-|TRBJ2-1
CASSLRGGLGEQFF
TGTGCCAGCAGCTTGAGGGGGGGCCTGGGAGAGCAGTTCTTC
>TRBV30|TRBD1|-|TRBJ1-5
CAWSPGQGNQPQHF
TGTGCCTGGAGCCCGGGACAGGGCAATCAGCCCCAGCATTTT